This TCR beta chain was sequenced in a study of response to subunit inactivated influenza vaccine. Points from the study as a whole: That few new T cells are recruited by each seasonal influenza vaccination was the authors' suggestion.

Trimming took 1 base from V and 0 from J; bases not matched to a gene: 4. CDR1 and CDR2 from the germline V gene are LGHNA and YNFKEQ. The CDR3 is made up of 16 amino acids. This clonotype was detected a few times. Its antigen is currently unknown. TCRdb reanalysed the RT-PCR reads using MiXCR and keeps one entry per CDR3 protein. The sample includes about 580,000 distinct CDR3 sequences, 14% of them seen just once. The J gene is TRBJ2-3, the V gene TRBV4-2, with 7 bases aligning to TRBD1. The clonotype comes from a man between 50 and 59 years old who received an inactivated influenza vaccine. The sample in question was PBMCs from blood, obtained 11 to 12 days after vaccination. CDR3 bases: TGTGCCAGCAGCCAAGGACAGGGTGGAAGCACAGATACGCAGTATTTT. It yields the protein CASSQGQGGSTDTQYF.